The 21 T cell receptor beta chains reported below all come from one sample, sequenced in a study of T cells in Graves' hyperthyroidism and ophthalmopathy. Amplified TCR beta CDR3 regions came from RNA transcripts. The primer set for the first-round RT-PCR of the TCR CDR3 was HTBI. TCRdb processed the multiplex PCR reads anew with MiXCR; each CDR3 protein has one entry. The data show hundreds of thousands of distinct CDR3 sequences, about 17% seen once. The sequenced sample consisted of blood. These receptors all come from a woman between 25 and 40 years old with Graves' hyperthyroidism.

This clonotype was seen repeatedly, ten times or more. The V call is TRBV6-5, the J call TRBJ2-3; weak D call: TRBD1 (6 bases). Trimming left V 2 bases short and J 7 bases short, with 19 bases between. The CDR3 sequence is 16 residues long. Germline V lookup: CDR1 MNHEY, CDR2 SVGAGI. The CDR3 reads CASSYQFAQGRNTQYF. CDR3 DNA sequence: TGTGCCAGCAGTTACCAATTCGCACAGGGTCGAAATACGCAGTATTTT.

This sequence joins TRBV29-1 and TRBJ2-2; tentatively, D is TRBD1 (5 bases). V was pared by 0 bases and J by 6 bases, with 8 bases between. Germline V lookup: CDR1 SQVTM, CDR2 ANQGSEA. This CDR3 contains 13 residues. The CDR3 DNA sequence: TGCAGCGTTGAAGACACCAGGGCCGGGGAGCTGTTTTTT. The encoded protein is CSVEDTRAGELFF.

This clonotype was counted at least ten times. CDR3 sequence reads: CASSLIRRETQYF. The CDR3 DNA follows: TGTGCCAGCAGCTTGATACGACGGGAGACCCAGTACTTC. V usage is TRBV7-8 and J usage is TRBJ2-5; D ambiguous. The CDR3 has 13 residues. V lost 3 bases, J lost 5 bases, and 10 bases lay in between. CDR1 SGHVS and CDR2 FQNEAQ come from the germline V gene.

This clonotype was counted ten times or more. The rearrangement links TRBV9 to TRBJ1-2; 9 nucleotides line up with TRBD1. Germline V CDR1 and CDR2: SGDLS, YYNGEE. V shed 0 bases and J 4 bases; nucleotides not matched to a gene: 4. The CDR3 totals 15 residues. CDR3: CASSVATGGVYGYTF. The CDR3 DNA is TGTGCCAGCAGCGTAGCTACAGGGGGCGTCTATGGCTACACCTTC.

The sample holds many counts of this clonotype. This chain joins TRBV2 and TRBJ1-2; TRBD1 matches at 9 bases. J was trimmed by 4 bases and V by 6 bases; bases with no gene match: 9. Per germline, CDR1 SNHLY and CDR2 FYNNEI. CDR3 length: 15 amino acids. The CDR3 DNA sequence: TGTGCCAGCAGGGTACTACAGGGGGCGAGCTATGGCTACACCTTC. This translates into CASRVLQGASYGYTF.

This clonotype has at least ten counts. V gene TRBV2 combines with J gene TRBJ2-2, with TRBD2 matching 12 bases. The trim removed 6 bases at V and 6 bases at J, leaving 2 bases unmatched. This CDR3 has 14 residues. Germline V CDR1 and CDR2: SNHLY, FYNNEI. This CDR3 reads CASSRTSGAGELFF. In DNA form, the CDR3 reads TGTGCCAGCAGCAGGACTAGCGGGGCCGGGGAGCTGTTTTTT.

In this sample, this clonotype turned up many times. The rearrangement links TRBV12-3 or TRBV12-4 to TRBJ2-5, with 7 bases that match TRBD1. The CDR3 spans 16 residues. V shed 0 bases and J 4 bases; nucleotides not matched to a gene: 8. In DNA form, the CDR3 reads TGTGCCAGCAGTTTAGCGTTAAAGGGGGCTGGAGAGACCCAGTACTTC. Protein product: CASSLALKGAGETQYF.

This clonotype was seen only a few times. The chain's CDR3 is CASSLTREAAYEQYF. In nucleotides, the CDR3 is TGCGCCAGCAGCCTCACGAGGGAAGCAGCGTACGAGCAGTACTTC. The V and J genes are TRBV4-1 and TRBJ2-7, with D perhaps TRBD2 (5 bases). The CDR3 consists of 15 residues. The V and J ends lost 4 bases and 4 bases respectively, with 17 bases between them. Germline V gene lookup returns CDR1 MGHRA and CDR2 YSYEKL.

This clonotype was counted ten times or more. The rearrangement links TRBV11-2 to TRBJ2-3; 12 bases are a match to TRBD2. CDR3 size: 17 residues. Germline assignment: CDR1 SGHAT and CDR2 FQNNGV. Trimming took 5 bases from V and 4 from J; bases not matched to a gene: 10. The CDR3 coding sequence is TGTGCCAGCAGCCGACGGACTAGCGGGAATTTTGCAGATACGCAGTATTTT. Its protein product is CASSRRTSGNFADTQYF. The entire variable domain, with the rest obtained from reference TRBV11-2 and TRBJ2-3, is as follows: EAGVAQSPRYKIIEKRQSVAFWCNPISGHATLYWYQQILGQGPKLLIQFQNNGVVDDSQLPKDRFSAERLKGVDSTLKIQPAKLEDSAVYLCASSRRTSGNFADTQYFGPGTRLTVL.

A few counts support this clonotype. The CDR3, as DNA: TGCGCCAGCAGCTTCCAGGGGCCGGGGACCGGGGAGCTGTTTTTT. This sequence encodes CASSFQGPGTGELFF. V gene TRBV5-1 combines with J gene TRBJ2-2; D might be TRBD1 (6 bases). Germline CDR1 and CDR2: SGHRS and YFSETQ. The CDR3 extends over 15 amino acids. Trimming removed 2 bases from V and 5 bases from J, with 13 bases in between.

This clonotype was recorded a few times. At one end the junction does not follow the germline gene, possibly because of a read error. The chain has TRBV6-1 and TRBJ2-2; 7 nucleotides match TRBD1. CDR1 is MNHNS, CDR2 SASEGT, per germline. This CDR3 spans 15 amino acids. This CDR3 reads CAISIRQGNTGELFF. The DNA for the CDR3 is TGTGCCATCAGTATAAGACAGGGGAACACCGGGGAGCTGTTTTTT.

This clonotype was observed a few times. The chain carries TRBV28 and TRBJ2-5, with 11 positions matching TRBD2. With 4 bases clipped from V and 1 base from J, the junction kept 5 bases outside the gene matches. There are 16 residues in the CDR3. Germline V gene data show CDR1 as MDHEN and CDR2 as SYDVKM. The CDR3 DNA reads TGTGCCAGCAGTTGGGGGACTAGCGGTATCCAAGAGACCCAGTACTTC. Its protein product is CASSWGTSGIQETQYF.

This clonotype was detected a few times. V usage is TRBV10-3 and J usage is TRBJ2-7; D call uncertain. Germline loops: CDR1 ENHRY, CDR2 SYGVKD. The CDR3 contains 15 residues. V dropped 2 bases and J dropped 12 bases, with 23 bases sitting between them. This CDR3 reads CAISEIGTPTVQPYF. In nucleotides, the CDR3 is TGTGCCATCAGTGAGATTGGAACCCCCACGGTTCAGCCGTACTTC.

The CDR3 here is CASSQEAASGSVNTGELFF. CDR3 coding DNA: TGCGCCAGCAGCCAAGAAGCCGCTAGCGGGAGTGTGAACACCGGGGAGCTGTTTTTT. This chain joins TRBV4-1 and TRBJ2-2; 10 nucleotides match TRBD2. CDR3 length: 19 amino acids. V shed 0 bases, J shed 1 base, and the junction held 8 bases outside the gene matches. CDR1 and CDR2 from the germline V gene are MGHRA and YSYEKL.

This clonotype turned up a few times. The V call is TRBV5-4, the J call TRBJ1-3; perhaps TRBD1 as D (5 bases). The CDR3 spans 15 residues. Trimming cost V 0 bases and J 2 bases, with 9 bases left between them. CDR1 is SGHNT, CDR2 YYREEE, per germline (reference sequence). CDR3 nucleotides: TGTGCCAGCAGCTTGGGGACACCGACTGGAAACACCATATATTTT. It codes for CASSLGTPTGNTIYF.

This clonotype was picked up many times. Here the CDR3 reads CASSAPSGQPTGELFF. The CDR3 nucleotides read TGTGCCAGCAGCGCTCCTTCGGGACAGCCTACCGGGGAGCTGTTTTTT. V gene TRBV6-2 or TRBV6-3 combines with J gene TRBJ2-2, with TRBD1 identical over 7 bases. The germline CDR1 and CDR2 sequences are MNHEY and SVGEGT. The CDR3 length is 16 residues. J lost 5 bases, V lost 6 bases, and 12 bases had no gene match.

This clonotype came up a few times. The J gene is TRBJ2-7, the V gene TRBV4-2; a possible D gene is TRBD1 (6 bases). This CDR3 is 16 amino acids long. Germline CDR1 and CDR2: LGHNA and YNFKEQ. V was clipped by 0 bases and J by 0 bases, with 12 bases between them. This chain's CDR3 is CASSQDTPDSSYEQYF. DNA for the CDR3: TGTGCCAGCAGCCAAGATACCCCGGACAGCTCCTACGAGCAGTACTTC.

This clonotype has at least ten counts. The genes are TRBV11-3 and TRBJ2-1; perhaps TRBD1 as D (6 bases). Trimming took 4 bases from V and 7 from J, leaving 8 bases between them. The CDR3 spans 12 residues. Germline-derived CDR1 and CDR2 are SGHNT and YENEEA. The chain's CDR3 is CASSSQGNEQFF. Written as DNA, the CDR3 is TGTGCCAGCAGCTCACAGGGAAATGAGCAGTTCTTC.

This clonotype was observed many times. This chain joins TRBV5-6 and TRBJ1-5, with D possibly being TRBD1 (6 bases). V was shortened by 3 bases and J by 0 bases, with 16 bases between the two germline ends. The CDR3 is 17 amino acids. CDR1 and CDR2 from the germline V gene are SGHDT and YYEEEE. The CDR3 is CASSSYRTANSNQPQHF. The CDR3 DNA reads as TGTGCCAGCAGCTCATATCGGACAGCAAATAGCAATCAGCCCCAGCATTTT.

The CDR3 nucleotides are TGTGCCAGCAGCCAATTCCAGGGGGAAGTCTATGGCTACACCTTC. This gives the protein CASSQFQGEVYGYTF. The chain has TRBV4-2 and TRBJ1-2; 7 nucleotides agree with TRBD1. The junction had 7 bases not matched to a gene; V was cut back by 2 bases and J by 4 bases. CDR1 and CDR2 from the germline V gene are LGHNA and YNFKEQ. The CDR3 consists of 15 residues.

This clonotype was counted ten times or more. This chain links TRBV9 with TRBJ2-7; a weak D match, TRBD2 (6 bases). The CDR3 loop spans 14 amino acids. Germline loops: CDR1 SGDLS, CDR2 YYNGEE. V was pared by 0 bases and J by 7 bases, with 14 bases between. The CDR3, as DNA: TGTGCCAGCAGCGTAGAGAACCGAGGAGGGGAGCAGTACTTC. This codes for CASSVENRGGEQYF.